This TCR beta chain was recovered during a study of cytomegalovirus exposure and HLA in healthy donors. Whole-study context: As an earlier analysis found, about 190 million T cells yielded 95 million to 130 million unique TCR beta sequences.

This CDR3 is built from 15 residues. Germline V gene lookup returns CDR1 SGHDN and CDR2 FVKESK. The V and J ends lost 0 bases and 5 bases respectively, with 14 bases between them. Findings and limits, study-wide: The study put 150 to 200 TCR beta chains on its list as cytomegalovirus-associated. In a later analysis, TCR association rates varied by HLA locus: DRB1 most, HLA-C fewest.

In the PCR, 60 Vbeta and 13 Jbeta primers were used. The repertoire was sequenced with immunoSEQ multiplex PCR; TCRdb's copy has only in-frame clones and lacks some. Its table records just over 40,000 clones. With regard to this clone: Its antigen is not identified.

The receptor's source is a man aged 25 to 40 in good health and CMV-seronegative. The chain couples TRBV14 to TRBJ2-7; tentative D call: TRBD1 (6 bases). Sequenced material: PBMCs. The CDR3 loop reads CASSQDFVRGDEQYF. The CDR3 nucleotides read TGTGCCAGCAGCCAAGATTTCGTCAGGGGTGACGAGCAGTACTTC.